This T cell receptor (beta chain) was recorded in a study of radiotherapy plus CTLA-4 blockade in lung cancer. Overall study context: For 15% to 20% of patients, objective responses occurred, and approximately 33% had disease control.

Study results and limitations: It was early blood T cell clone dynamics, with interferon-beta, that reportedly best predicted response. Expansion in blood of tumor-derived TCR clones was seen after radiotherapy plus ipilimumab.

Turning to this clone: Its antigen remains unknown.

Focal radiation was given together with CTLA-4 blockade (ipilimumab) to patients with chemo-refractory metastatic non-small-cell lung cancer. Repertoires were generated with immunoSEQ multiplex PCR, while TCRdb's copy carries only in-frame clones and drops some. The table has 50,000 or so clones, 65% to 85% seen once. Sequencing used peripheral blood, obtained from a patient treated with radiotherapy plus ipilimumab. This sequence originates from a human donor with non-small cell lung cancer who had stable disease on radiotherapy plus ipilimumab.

The CDR3 nucleotides read TGTGCCAGCACTGCAGGGTTCGGCAATCAGCCCCAGCATTTT. Translated, it gives CASTAGFGNQPQHF. This chain uses TRBV2 with TRBJ1-5, with D maybe TRBD1 (5 bases). Per the germline V gene, CDR1 is SNHLY and CDR2 is FYNNEI. CDR3 length: 14 residues. V lost 7 bases and J lost 2, with 12 bases in between.